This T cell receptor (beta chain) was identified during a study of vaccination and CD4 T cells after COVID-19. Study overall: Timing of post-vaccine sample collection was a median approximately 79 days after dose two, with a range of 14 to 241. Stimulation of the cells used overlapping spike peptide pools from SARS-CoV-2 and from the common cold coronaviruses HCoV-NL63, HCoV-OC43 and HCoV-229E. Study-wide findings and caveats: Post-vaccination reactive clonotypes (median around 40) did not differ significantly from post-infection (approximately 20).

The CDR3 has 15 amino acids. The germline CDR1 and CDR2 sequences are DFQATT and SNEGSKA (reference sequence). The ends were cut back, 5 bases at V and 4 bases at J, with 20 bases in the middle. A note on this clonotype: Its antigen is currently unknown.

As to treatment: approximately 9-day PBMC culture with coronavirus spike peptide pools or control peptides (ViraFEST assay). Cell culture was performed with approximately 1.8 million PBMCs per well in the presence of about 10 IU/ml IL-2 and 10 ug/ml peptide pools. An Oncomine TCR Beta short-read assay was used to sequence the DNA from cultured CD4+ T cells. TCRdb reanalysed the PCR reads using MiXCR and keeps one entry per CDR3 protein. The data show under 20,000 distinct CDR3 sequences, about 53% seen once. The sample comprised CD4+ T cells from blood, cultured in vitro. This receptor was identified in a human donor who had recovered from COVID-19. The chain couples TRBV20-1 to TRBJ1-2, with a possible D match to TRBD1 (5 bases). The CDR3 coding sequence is TGCAGTGCTCAACCCGGGGGGTATTTGGGCTATGGCTACACCTTC. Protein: CSAQPGGYLGYGYTF.